Described below is a single T cell receptor (beta chain) sequence and its context. Its antigen is unknown. Per-nucleotide qualities are absent, and no much larger clonotype sits a single base away. Participants were included only if at least one PBMC sample before ART initiation and at least two post-ART samples were available. Every participant with HIV received treatment in the United States of America. Before DNA extraction, cryopreserved samples containing about 0.9-11 million PBMC were thawed and washed. At the time of the earliest PBMC sample for each participant with HIV, ages ranged from about 23 to 60 years. Each participant contributed PBMC samples from 1-4 timepoints before ART initiation and 2-8 timepoints after ART initiation, with a median of 7 samples. Serial HIV viral load, CD4+ T-cell count, ART history and demographic data were obtained for every participant. Genomic DNA was extracted from unsorted PBMC with a Qiagen kit on a QIAcube, with processing performed in batches of 12 samples.

This sample is drawn from a study of long-term antiretroviral therapy in people with HIV (dated by TCRdb to between 2021 and 2024). Some background on the complete study: The earliest samples were collected about a decade before the 2015 WHO recommendation for immediate ART, when ART was typically delayed until CD4 counts fell. Test extractions of a monoclonal T-cell line alongside 30 to 35 polyclonal samples showed no cross-contamination during QIAcube processing. A total of roughly 200 cryopreserved PBMC samples were contributed to the cohort by 30 adults with confirmed HIV infection, with samples collected serially over a mean of about 6 years (range 1-12). A retrospective serial study tested whether changes in peripheral blood TRB repertoire composition and diversity were associated with ART initiation and durable HIV suppression. Among the 30 to 35 participants with HIV, about a dozen were female.

Overall study outcomes, separate from this receptor: Because cell numbers in pre-ART samples were limited, unsorted PBMC were profiled instead of sorted CD4+ and CD8+ T cells. Since PBMC availability was limited, sequencing covered only the TCR beta chain, with no alpha chain pairing. The repertoire was dominated across all time points by expanded TRB clones identified before ART initiation, although this dominance was seen to fluctuate and to decrease in many PLHIV after ART. ART initiation was associated with a significant increase in TRB diversity, but diversity stayed significantly below transplant donor controls even after long-term ART. HIV repertoires had narrower CDR3 length ranges than controls, and the network structure suggested an antigen-experienced repertoire that shifted only slightly toward naive after ART. The samples were dated from about 2004 to 2018, and the ART regimens that were used may be less effective than current ART regimens. Inferences about post-ART repertoire changes were limited because no data were available on ART adherence, viral resistance or therapy changes.

The CDR3 runs 17 residues from the cysteine to the phenylalanine. The DNA shown is the 51-base CDR3, in frame from base 1. The V end loses 5 bases and the J end loses 0 bases, and a stretch of 20 bases separates them. Sequences LGHNA (CDR1) and YNFKEQ (CDR2) are obtained from the germline V gene. The immunoSEQ hsTCRB v3.0 assay was used at survey level resolution for TRB variable region sequencing. A depth of roughly 35,000-55,000 T-cell genomes per sample was targeted for TRB sequencing. Pooled TRB libraries were sequenced on an Illumina MiSeq with a v3 150-cycle kit. The paper's processing steps were these. Repertoire analysis was run in R within a reproducible Nextflow workflow that covered QC, data transformation and analysis. LymphoSeq2, an R package for exploring AIRR-Seq data, was used to implement custom analyses. A handful of samples that produced fewer than 5000 total TRB sequences were removed, so under 200 HIV repertoires were analyzed. Among the roughly 200 retained HIV repertoires, 55 to 65 were collected before ART initiation and approximately 130 after ART initiation. Repertoires were downsampled to 5000 TRB nucleotide sequences, with summary statistics averaged over 100 downsampling iterations. TRB sequences were retained for analysis only if CDR3 regions of at least seven amino acids were present. Diversity was assessed using a clonality score derived from Shannon entropy and using the Gini coefficient. Repertoire networks linked the top 5000 CDR3 amino acid sequences whenever two sequences differed by an edit distance of one. Antigen specificity groups and MHC restriction were predicted for TRB CDR3 amino acid sequences with GLIPH2. To flag known associations with CMV, EBV, HIV or tissue antigens, CDR3 amino acid sequences were compared against VDJdb and McPAS-TCR. Pre-ART, post-ART and control groups were compared with Wilcoxon signed-rank tests and Holm-Bonferroni correction. TCRdb carries this immuneACCESS record with in-frame sequences only. Its versions omit some clonotypes, under half of them owing to an unresolved V gene in the studies checked, with the rest unexplained. The D gene and trimming were derived from the DNA, and the V and J assignments and clone size from that table. For this sample the table gives approximately 22,000 clones, of which approximately 80% were detected only once. In total, the top ten clones hold 19% of the sample.

This receptor was identified in a man younger than 35 with HIV. This sequence uses TRBV4-2 and TRBJ2-7; a confident D gene designation cannot be given. Sequencing was performed on unsorted PBMCs, taken 0.1 years before starting antiretroviral therapy. At the DNA level, the sequence is TGTGCCAGCAGCGTTCGTGGTGACCGATCAAGCTCCTACGAGCAGTACTTC. Its translation is CASSVRGDRSSSYEQYF.